Included here is one TCR beta chain sequence, with context. A junction end diverges from the germline sequence, so it may reflect a read error. Seattle-derived patients entered the study during active infection and were followed longitudinally. The CDR3 sequence is 10 residues long. Germline assignment: CDR1 LNHDA and CDR2 SQIVND (reference sequence). TCRdb's copy holds only in-frame clones and misses some; the assay was immunoSEQ multiplex PCR. In the table there are over 70,000 clones, 70% to 80% of which are singletons. The sample originates from a study of blood T cell repertoires in COVID-19. Background on the study: COVID-19 samples from acute and convalescent phases originated in the United States, Italy and Spain.

The chain uses TRBV19 and TRBJ1-3; 7 bases are shared with TRBD1. Sequenced sample: peripheral blood. The sequence was obtained from a man between 65 and 79 years old with COVID-19, enrolled during active disease. This CDR3 reads CASGIEGQHF. The CDR3 DNA follows: TGTGCCAGCGGGATTGAGGGACAGCACTTT.